This TCR beta chain was captured in a study of T cell responses to AZD1222 COVID-19 vaccine. Details on this clone: Its antigen is not known.

Libraries were prepared by immunoSEQ multiplex PCR; TCRdb keeps only in-frame clonotypes and omits some of them. The data contain 91,000 or so clones, 92% of them singletons. Study results and limitations: Without day 14 samples, only post-peak T cell repertoires were studied. Clonal diversity was possibly underestimated; the donors were predominantly white British and more often female. With dominance at 160-218 and 743-854, vaccine-associated CD4 TCRs spanned spike. Just a handful of AZD1222 recipients were seropositive at baseline.

Germline V gene data show CDR1 as SNHLY and CDR2 as FYNNEI. V lost 2 bases and J lost 7, with 12 bases in between. CDR3 size: 13 residues. The sequenced sample was peripheral blood, obtained 28 days after the second AZD1222 dose. The sequence derives from an adult who received the AZD1222 COVID-19 vaccine. V is TRBV2 and J is TRBJ2-7, with D maybe TRBD1 (5 bases). The DNA for the CDR3 is TGTGCCAGCAGTGAAAGGGGAAATTGGGAGCAGTACTTC. It codes for CASSERGNWEQYF.